The clone carrying this T cell receptor beta chain was seen a few times. As yet, its antigen is unknown. The data stem from a study of cytomegalovirus exposure and HLA in healthy donors. General study findings and limits: Earlier findings revealed that most TCR beta V segments proved productive either about 87% or about 30% of the time.

The PCR made use of 60 Vbeta and 13 Jbeta primers. Profiling relied on immunoSEQ multiplex PCR, and the TCRdb table lists in-frame clones only, not all of them. The sample holds about 190,000 clones, roughly 80% seen once. The germline CDR1 and CDR2 sequences are SGHTS and YDEGEE. The CDR3 spans 9 residues. Trimming shortened V by 4 bases and J by 8 bases, and 3 bases separated the two germline ends. Sequencing input: PBMCs. The receptor was isolated from a woman between 18 and 29 years old in good health and CMV-seronegative. The chain uses TRBV5-8 and TRBJ1-1, with D hard to call. The CDR3 nucleotides are TGTGCCAGCAGCCAAGAAGCTTTCTTT. Translation: CASSQEAFF.